Listed here is a single T cell receptor beta chain. Source study methods: Amplification of reference gene primers provided the estimated nucleated cell counts. Profiled with immunoSEQ multiplex PCR; TCRdb holds only in-frame clones, not every one. That table furnishes V, J and clone size, whereas the DNA furnished D and trimming. The sample gives under 150,000 clones, approximately 90% of which show up once; about 4.5% is in the top ten. This sample was included in a study of blood T cell repertoires in COVID-19. Sequencing was done on a sample of peripheral blood. The clonotype comes from a woman in her forties or fifties with acute or convalescent COVID-19.

As DNA, the CDR3 is TGTGCCAGCAGCTTAGCGCTGAGGGGGCAGCTCACAGATACGCAGTATTTT. Residues: CASSLALRGQLTDTQYF. V is TRBV7-9 and J is TRBJ2-3, with 7 positions matching TRBD1. J gave up 2 bases and V 0 bases, and 8 bases lay outside the gene matches. CDR1 and CDR2 (germline): SEHNR, FQNEAQ (reference sequence). This CDR3 has 17 residues.